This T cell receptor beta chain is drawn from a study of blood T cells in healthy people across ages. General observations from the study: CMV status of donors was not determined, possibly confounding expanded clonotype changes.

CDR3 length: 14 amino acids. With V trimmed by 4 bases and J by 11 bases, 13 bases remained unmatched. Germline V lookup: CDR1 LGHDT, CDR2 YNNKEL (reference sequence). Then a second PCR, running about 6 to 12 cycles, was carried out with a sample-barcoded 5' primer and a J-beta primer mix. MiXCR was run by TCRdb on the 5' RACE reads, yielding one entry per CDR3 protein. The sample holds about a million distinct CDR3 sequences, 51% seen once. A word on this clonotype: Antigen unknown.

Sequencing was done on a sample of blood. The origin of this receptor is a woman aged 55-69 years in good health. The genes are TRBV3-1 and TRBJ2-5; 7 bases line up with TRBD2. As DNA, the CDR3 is TGTGCCAGCAGCCCAGCGGCGGGGGTACCGCGGCAGTACTTC. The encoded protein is CASSPAAGVPRQYF.